These T cell receptor beta chains were read from a single sample in a study of graft-versus-host responses after intestinal transplantation. Their target antigens are unknown. Profiled with immunoSEQ multiplex PCR; TCRdb holds only in-frame clones, not every one. Of about 120,000 clones listed, 85% to 95% were seen once; the top ten hold more than 3%. The specimen comprised unstimulated CD8+ T cells sorted from spleen or lymph node cells, sampled before intestinal transplant. These receptors all stem from a human donor who received an intestinal transplant. The CDR3 runs from the conserved cysteine through the conserved F or W. Each record gives: D gene, V gene, clone size, J gene, CDR3 protein, CDR3 DNA. D genes are given only for firm matches. Not all rows give a size; the values are once, few, many and, for expanded clones, a class.

TRBD2,TRBV2,NA,TRBJ2-1,CASSEDSGSYNEQFF,TGTGCCAGCAGTGAGGATAGCGGGAGCTACAATGAGCAGTTCTTC
TRBD2,TRBV5-1,NA,TRBJ2-7,CASSLKSLAGLSYEQYF,TGCGCCAGCAGCTTGAAGTCCCTAGCGGGACTCTCCTACGAGCAGTACTTC
NA,TRBV29-1,NA,TRBJ2-7,CSVDGLEGGYEQYF,TGCAGCGTTGATGGACTGGAGGGCGGCTACGAGCAGTACTTC
NA,TRBV10-3,NA,TRBJ2-7,CAIKIEGRGYEQYF,TGTGCCATCAAAATAGAGGGAAGGGGCTACGAGCAGTACTTC
NA,TRBV9,NA,TRBJ1-1,CASGGGMNTEAFF,TGTGCCAGCGGGGGAGGCATGAACACTGAAGCTTTCTTT
TRBD1,TRBV6-1,NA,TRBJ1-5,CASSEAVGRGQGQPQHF,TGTGCCAGCAGTGAAGCCGTAGGCAGGGGGCAGGGTCAGCCCCAGCATTTT
TRBD2,TRBV7-2,NA,TRBJ2-7,CASMSGVRESYEQYF,TGTGCCAGCATGTCGGGTGTGCGGGAGTCCTACGAGCAGTACTTC
TRBD2,TRBV6-5,NA,TRBJ2-7,CASSLAGGPIEQYF,TGTGCCAGCAGTCTAGCGGGAGGCCCTATCGAGCAGTACTTC
NA,TRBV29-1,once,TRBJ2-7,CSVEDQGGADEQYF,TGCAGCGTTGAAGATCAAGGAGGGGCTGACGAGCAGTACTTC
NA,TRBV27,NA,TRBJ1-5,CASSSTPDFSNQPQHF,TGTGCCAGCAGTTCGACCCCCGACTTTAGCAATCAGCCCCAGCATTTT
NA,TRBV14,NA,TRBJ2-7,CASSPGVGAYEQYF,TGTGCCAGCAGCCCGGGAGTGGGAGCTTACGAGCAGTACTTC
NA,TRBV7-9,NA,TRBJ1-1,CASSLGVTEAFF,TGTGCCAGCAGCTTGGGCGTCACTGAAGCTTTCTTT
TRBD1,TRBV29-1,NA,TRBJ1-1,CSVGDRALNTEAFF,TGCAGCGTTGGGGACAGGGCGCTGAACACTGAAGCTTTCTTT
NA,TRBV5-4,NA,TRBJ2-3,CASRPQGSTDTQYF,TGTGCCAGCAGACCACAGGGCAGCACAGATACGCAGTATTTT
NA,TRBV4-1,NA,TRBJ2-7,CASSQGPDTTYEQYF,TGCGCCAGCAGCCAAGGACCTGACACGACCTACGAGCAGTACTTC